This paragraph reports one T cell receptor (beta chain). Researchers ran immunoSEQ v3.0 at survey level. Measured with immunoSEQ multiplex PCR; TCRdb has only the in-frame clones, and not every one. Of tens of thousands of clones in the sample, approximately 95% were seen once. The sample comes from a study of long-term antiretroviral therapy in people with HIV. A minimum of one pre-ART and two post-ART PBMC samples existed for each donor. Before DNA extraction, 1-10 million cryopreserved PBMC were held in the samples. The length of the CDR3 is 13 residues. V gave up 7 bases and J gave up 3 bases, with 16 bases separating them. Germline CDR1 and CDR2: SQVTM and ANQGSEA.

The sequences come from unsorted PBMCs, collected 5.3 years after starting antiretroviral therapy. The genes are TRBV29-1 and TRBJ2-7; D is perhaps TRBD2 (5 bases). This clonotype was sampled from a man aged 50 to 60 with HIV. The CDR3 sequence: CSAERGKGYEQYF. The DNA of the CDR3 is TGCAGCGCCGAACGGGGAAAGGGCTACGAGCAGTACTTC.